This T cell receptor beta chain is from a study of control samples from healthy donors and cancer patients. Trimming cost V 2 bases and J 1 base, with 10 bases left between them. The CDR3 runs 15 residues. Looked up from germline, CDR1 is KGHSH and CDR2 is LQKENI. TCRdb's table, derived via immunoSEQ multiplex PCR, lists solely in-frame clones and lacks some. The sample lists 90,000 to 110,000 clones, around 88% occurring once. The TCR originated in a woman in her fifties or sixties in good health. Input material: blood. The chain uses TRBV18 and TRBJ2-3, with a tentative D call TRBD2 (6 bases). The CDR3 bases are TGTGCCAGCTCACCAATCGGGAGCGGCACAGATACGCAGTATTTT. It encodes CASSPIGSGTDTQYF.